This entry lists 16 T cell receptor beta chains sequenced from one sample in a study of beta chain bispecific antibodies for T cell cancers (dated by TCRdb to the early 2020s). What the study reported, not specific to this receptor: Every sequenced sample was a mix of normal T cells and leukemia cell line cells, and most of the targeted TRBV signal originated from the leukemia cells instead of the normal T cells.

Their target antigens are unknown. Library method: 5' RACE. Sequenced on an Illumina MiSeq. TCRdb took the public reads, trimmed them with fastp at Q25, ran MiXCR for clone calling and kept in-frame beta chains. CDR3 protein sequences are deduplicated, and each keeps its most common genes and DNA. The sample data list about 8,800 distinct CDR3 sequences, and less than 2.5% of these were observed just once. The top ten clonotypes cover over 60% of the sample. The intended sense of this specimen's treatment or condition label: alpha-CD19 control bispecific (anti-CD19 x anti-CD3). T cells were expanded from blood mononuclear cells for about 3 days with either the anti-CD3 antibody OKT3 or CD3/CD28 Dynabeads. The sample in question was T cells from a healthy donor cultured with Jurkat leukemia cells, obtained from a culture containing an anti-CD19 bispecific antibody. These receptors were obtained from a human donor in good health. Some clones in this sample may be carry-over from other donors' samples.

At least ten counts were recorded for this clonotype. The chain carries TRBV25-1 and TRBJ2-5, with D possibly TRBD1 on 8 matching bases. Germline V gene data show CDR1 as MGHDK and CDR2 as SYGVNS. V was shortened by 4 bases and J by 5 bases, with 17 bases between the two germline ends. The CDR3 sequence is 15 residues long. CDR3 region: CASSGYRGGLETQYF. In nucleotides, the CDR3 is TGTGCCAGCAGTGGGTACAGGGGGGGTTTGGAGACCCAGTACTTC. The variable domain in full, with the rest retrieved from reference TRBV25-1 and TRBJ2-5, is EADIYQTPRYLVIGTGKKITLECSQTMGHDKMYWYQQDPGMELHLIHYSYGVNSTEKGDLSSESTVSRIRTEHFPLTLESARPSHTSQYLCASSGYRGGLETQYFGPGTRLLVL.

The table lists this clonotype with many counts. One end of the junction varies from germline; a read error may be responsible. This chain links TRBV5-4 with TRBJ1-1, with D possibly being TRBD1 (5 bases). The CDR3 is made up of 14 amino acids. CDR1 and CDR2 (germline): SGHNT, YYREEE (reference sequence). Here the CDR3 DNA reads TGTGCCAGCACCTTGACAGATAAGAACACTGAAGCTTTCTTT. It encodes CASTLTDKNTEAFF.

In its sample, this clonotype was seen many times. The rearrangement joins TRBV19 to TRBJ2-1; TRBD1 is a possible D gene (6 bases). Trimming took off 5 bases at V and 4 bases at J, with 9 bases between the two ends. CDR1 and CDR2 (germline): LNHDA, SQIVND (reference sequence). The CDR3 consists of 13 residues. DNA for the CDR3: TGTGCCAGTAGTTCGGACAGTTACAATGAGCAGTTCTTC. This translates into CASSSDSYNEQFF.

This clonotype came up many times. This chain joins TRBV10-3 and TRBJ2-5, with D possibly matching TRBD2 (6 bases). CDR3 size: 12 residues. V lost 10 bases to trimming and J lost 3 bases, with 12 bases between them. Germline V gene lookup returns CDR1 ENHRY and CDR2 SYGVKD. Here the CDR3 DNA reads TGTGCCACCTTAGGGACTGAAGAGACCCAGTACTTC. Its protein is CATLGTEETQYF.

This clonotype was counted many times. The rearrangement joins TRBV18 to TRBJ2-1, with D possibly matching TRBD2 (7 bases). Germline CDR1 is KGHSH and CDR2 is LQKENI. The CDR3 totals 14 residues. Trimming cost V 3 bases and J 7 bases, with 13 bases left between them. CDR3 sequence reads: CASSPSGGRNEQFF. The CDR3 nucleotides read TGTGCCAGCTCACCGTCCGGGGGGCGAAATGAGCAGTTCTTC.

This clonotype was recorded at least ten times. This sequence joins TRBV5-6 and TRBJ1-4; no clear D. CDR1 and CDR2 (germline): SGHDT, YYEEEE. CDR3 length: 13 residues. V shed 2 bases and J shed 10 bases, with 12 bases lying between them. The CDR3 is CASSFWNVGKLFF. CDR3 DNA sequence: TGTGCCAGCAGCTTTTGGAACGTCGGAAAACTGTTTTTT.

Notes on this clonotype: A read error is possible here, since a much larger clone lies one base away. The gene calls are TRBV7-7 and TRBJ1-2; maybe TRBD1 (5 bases). Germline loops: CDR1 SSHAT, CDR2 FNYEAQ (reference sequence). The CDR3 has 17 residues. Trimming took off 4 bases at V and 8 bases at J, with 26 bases between the two ends. The DNA for the CDR3 is TGTGCCAGCAGCTCCTACGGTACCCTCGGGGGGTTTAAGGGCTACACCTTC. Protein: CASSSYGTLGGFKGYTF.

This clonotype was observed many times. The chain has TRBV6-5 and TRBJ1-4; tentative D call: TRBD1 (5 bases). Trimming removed 0 bases from V and 7 bases from J, with 18 bases in between. Germline V gene data show CDR1 as MNHEY and CDR2 as SVGAGI. The CDR3 contains 17 residues. The CDR3 here is CASSYSILGQGREKLFF. The DNA of the CDR3 is TGTGCCAGCAGTTACTCGATTTTGGGGCAGGGCCGTGAAAAACTGTTTTTT.

This clonotype was seen ten or more times. The chain employs TRBV6-1 and TRBJ2-3, with TRBD2 matching 11 bases. The CDR3 contains 16 residues. Per the germline V gene, CDR1 is MNHNS and CDR2 is SASEGT. The V and J ends lost 2 bases and 2 bases, in that order; junction bases with no gene match: 3. The CDR3 region is CASSELAGGLTDTQYF. CDR3 nucleotide sequence: TGTGCCAGCAGTGAACTAGCGGGGGGCCTCACAGATACGCAGTATTTT.

On this clonotype: Given a much more abundant clone one base away, this may be a read error. V and J are TRBV10-2 and TRBJ2-7; maybe TRBD2 (6 bases). Trimming shortened V by 2 bases and J by 1 base, and 15 bases separated the two germline ends. Germline V gene lookup returns CDR1 WSHSY and CDR2 SAAADI. The CDR3 has 16 residues. The CDR3 sequence: CASSEREAWGSYEQYF. The CDR3 region has the DNA TGCGCCAGCAGTGAGAGGGAGGCATGGGGGTCCTACGAGCAGTACTTC.

This clonotype occurred many times. This rearrangement joins TRBV19 to TRBJ1-1; 7 bases fit TRBD1. J gave up 4 bases and V 4 bases, and 9 bases lay outside the gene matches. In germline, CDR1 is LNHDA, CDR2 SQIVND (reference sequence). The CDR3 totals 15 residues. DNA for the CDR3: TGTGCCAGTAGTACTACTACAGGGGCCCCCACTGAAGCTTTCTTT. This sequence encodes CASSTTTGAPTEAFF.

This clonotype was recorded many times. The rearrangement uses TRBV3-1 and TRBJ1-2; no definite D call. V was cut by 1 base and J by 6 bases, with 12 bases left in between. This CDR3 is built from 14 residues. Germline V lookup: CDR1 LGHDT, CDR2 YNNKEL (reference sequence). The CDR3 is CASSQVGRINGYTF. The CDR3 bases are TGTGCCAGCAGCCAAGTGGGAAGGATTAATGGCTACACCTTC.

The table lists this clonotype with many counts. The J gene is TRBJ2-7, the V gene TRBV16; D remains unclear. V was pared by 5 bases and J by 5 bases, with 10 bases between. The CDR3 has 12 amino acids. Germline CDR1 is KGHSY and CDR2 is FQNENV. As DNA, the CDR3 is TGTGCCAGCAGCGCCCGTCGAGACGAGCAGTACTTC. Its translation: CASSARRDEQYF.

This clonotype was detected ten times or more. V gene TRBV5-5 combines with J gene TRBJ2-3; 7 bases agree with TRBD2. Germline values: CDR1 SGHKS, CDR2 YYEKEE (reference sequence). The CDR3 has 16 amino acids. V gave up 6 bases and J gave up 5 bases; unmatched junction bases: 15. This chain's CDR3 is CASNNRGVEPGDTQYF. Written as DNA, the CDR3 is TGTGCCAGCAACAATCGGGGGGTAGAGCCGGGAGATACGCAGTATTTT.

This clonotype was counted many times. The chain links TRBV27 to TRBJ2-2; the D gene could be TRBD1 or TRBD2 (7 bases each). Germline V lookup: CDR1 MNHEY, CDR2 SMNVEV (reference sequence). V shed 7 bases and J shed 3 bases, with 27 bases lying between them. This CDR3 contains 19 residues. This CDR3 is CASTPRDSPGGVYTGELFF. CDR3 nucleotides: TGTGCCAGCACCCCCCGGGACAGTCCTGGGGGGGTTTACACCGGGGAGCTGTTTTTT.

The table lists this clonotype with a few counts. The chain has TRBV2 and TRBJ2-2, with 7 bases aligning to TRBD1. The V and J ends lost 9 bases and 3 bases, in that order; junction bases with no gene match: 7. This CDR3 has 14 amino acids. Germline V gene sequence: CDR1 SNHLY, CDR2 FYNNEI. The CDR3 DNA reads TGTGCCAGAGAAAAGACAGGGTACACCGGGGAGCTGTTTTTT. Amino acid sequence: CAREKTGYTGELFF.